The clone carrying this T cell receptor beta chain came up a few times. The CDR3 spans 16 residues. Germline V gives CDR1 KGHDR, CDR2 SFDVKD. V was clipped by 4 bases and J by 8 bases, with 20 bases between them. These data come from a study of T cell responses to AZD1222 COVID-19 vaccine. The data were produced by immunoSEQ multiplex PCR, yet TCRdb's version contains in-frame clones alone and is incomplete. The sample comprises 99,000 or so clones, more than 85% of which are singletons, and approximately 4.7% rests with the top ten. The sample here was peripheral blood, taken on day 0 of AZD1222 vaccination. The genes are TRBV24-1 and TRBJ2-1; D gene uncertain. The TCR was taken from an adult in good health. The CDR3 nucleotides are TGTGCCACCAGTGACTCAAAAACAGACCGAGCGTATGAGCAGTTCTTC. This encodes CATSDSKTDRAYEQFF.